Following are 23 T cell receptor beta chains from one sample sequenced in a study of blood T cell repertoires in COVID-19. Only in-frame clones appear in the TCRdb table, and some are missing; sequencing was by immunoSEQ multiplex PCR. The table includes hundreds of thousands of clones, over 80% detected once. Source material: peripheral blood. These receptors came from a woman aged 50 to 60 with COVID-19, enrolled during active disease.

This chain uses TRBV7-9 with TRBJ1-2; D is unclear. Germline V lookup: CDR1 SEHNR, CDR2 FQNEAQ (reference sequence). Trimming took 3 bases from V and 5 from J, leaving 10 bases between them. The length of the CDR3 is 13 residues. CDR3 bases: TGTGCCAGCAGCTTTCCGACTTCATATGGCTACACCTTC. Residues: CASSFPTSYGYTF.

The J gene is TRBJ2-5, the V gene TRBV20-1; D is undetermined. Between the trimmed V and J ends, which lost 6 bases and 5 bases, there was a span of 10 bases. CDR1 and CDR2 from the germline V gene are DFQATT and SNEGSKA (reference sequence). CDR3 length: 11 amino acids. The CDR3, as DNA: TGCAGTGCGAGCCCCTTGGAGACCCAGTACTTC. As protein: CSASPLETQYF.

The chain employs TRBV30 and TRBJ1-5; 8 bases map to TRBD1. The ends lost 1 base at V and 4 bases at J; junction bases unmatched: 6. The CDR3 contains 15 residues. From germline, CDR1 is GTSNPN and CDR2 SVGIG (reference sequence). The CDR3 loop reads CAWSAGDRGNQPQHF. The CDR3 region has the DNA TGTGCCTGGAGTGCAGGTGACAGGGGTAATCAGCCCCAGCATTTT.

The V call is TRBV14, the J call TRBJ1-2; D possibly corresponds to TRBD1 (5 bases). The germline V gene encodes CDR1 SGHDN and CDR2 FVKESK. The V gene lost 4 bases and the J gene lost 4 bases, with 13 bases spanning the gap. The CDR3 extends over 14 amino acids. The CDR3 protein is CASSPAGGSYGYTF. CDR3 coding DNA: TGTGCCAGCAGCCCTGCCGGGGGGTCCTATGGCTACACCTTC. Combining the CDR3 with reference TRBV14 and TRBJ1-2 gives the whole variable domain EAGVTQFPSHSVIEKGQTVTLRCDPISGHDNLYWYRRVMGKEIKFLLHFVKESKQDESGMPNNRFLAERTGGTYSTLKVQPAELEDSGVYFCASSPAGGSYGYTFGSGTRLTVV.

This chain uses TRBV14 with TRBJ2-2; 8 bases fit TRBD1. There are 15 residues in the CDR3. J lost 4 bases, V lost 3 bases, and 4 bases had no gene match. CDR1 SGHDN and CDR2 FVKESK come from the germline V gene. The CDR3 reads CASSQGDRITGELFF. In DNA form, the CDR3 reads TGTGCCAGCAGCCAGGGGGACAGGATCACCGGGGAGCTGTTTTTT. The complete variable domain, with remaining parts taken from reference TRBV14 and TRBJ2-2, reads EAGVTQFPSHSVIEKGQTVTLRCDPISGHDNLYWYRRVMGKEIKFLLHFVKESKQDESGMPNNRFLAERTGGTYSTLKVQPAELEDSGVYFCASSQGDRITGELFFGEGSRLTVL.

The chain carries TRBV5-1 and TRBJ2-7; 9 bases match TRBD2. Germline-derived CDR1 and CDR2 are SGHRS and YFSETQ. The CDR3 runs 16 residues. V gave up 0 bases and J gave up 6 bases; unmatched junction bases: 10. CDR3 bases: TGCGCCAGCAGCTTGGAATCTGCGGGAGGGCCGCTCGAGCAGTACTTC. Its translation: CASSLESAGGPLEQYF.

J is TRBJ1-2 and V is TRBV29-1; maybe TRBD1 (6 bases). CDR1 is SQVTM and CDR2 is ANQGSEA in the germline V gene. This CDR3 comprises 12 residues. V shed 8 bases and J shed 4 bases, with 14 bases lying between them. The CDR3, as DNA: TGCAGCATACAGGGCCAGGGCTATGGCTACACCTTC. This translates into CSIQGQGYGYTF.

The rearrangement links TRBV4-1 to TRBJ1-1; TRBD1 agrees at 10 bases. The germline V gene has CDR1 MGHRA and CDR2 YSYEKL. Trimming removed 0 bases from V and 2 bases from J; junction bases left unmatched: 3. The CDR3 sequence is 16 residues long. The CDR3 reads CASSQETGGINTEAFF. In DNA, the CDR3 is TGCGCCAGCAGCCAAGAGACAGGGGGCATTAACACTGAAGCTTTCTTT.

The sample holds many counts of this clone. The genes are TRBV20-1 and TRBJ1-2; D is possibly TRBD1 (5 bases). This CDR3 contains 10 residues. CDR1 and CDR2 (germline): DFQATT, SNEGSKA (reference sequence). V lost 2 bases and J lost 8, with 6 bases in between. The CDR3 DNA reads as TGCAGTGCTAGATGGGGCGGCTACACCTTC. Translated, it gives CSARWGGYTF.

This clone was picked up a small number of times. The chain is built from TRBV10-2 and TRBJ2-7; 7 bases are a match to TRBD1. Germline V gives CDR1 WSHSY, CDR2 SAAADI. The J segment lost 0 bases and the V segment lost 4 bases, leaving 12 bases of the junction unmatched. The CDR3 spans 17 residues. The CDR3 DNA reads as TGCGCCAGCAGTGCCCCGTTACAGGGGCCACGCTCCTACGAGCAGTACTTC. Its protein is CASSAPLQGPRSYEQYF.

The chain uses TRBV7-3 and TRBJ1-1; maybe TRBD1 (5 bases). V was trimmed by 3 bases and J by 5 bases, leaving 16 bases between them. The CDR3 spans 15 residues. The germline V gene encodes CDR1 SGHTA and CDR2 FQGTGA. CDR3 sequence (DNA): TGTGCCAGCAGCTTCCGGAGCGGGGGTTATACTGAAGCTTTCTTT. As protein: CASSFRSGGYTEAFF.

The chain joins TRBV27 to TRBJ2-1, with D unclear. The germline V and J ends were trimmed by 1 base and 0 bases, with 19 bases remaining between them. Germline-derived CDR1 and CDR2 are MNHEY and SMNVEV (reference sequence). The CDR3 spans 19 residues. The CDR3, as DNA: TGTGCCAGCAGTTTATGGGCAGTCACCCAACATAGCTCCTACAATGAGCAGTTCTTC. It translates to CASSLWAVTQHSSYNEQFF.

J is TRBJ1-1 and V is TRBV12-3 or TRBV12-4; no reliable D call. The CDR3 contains 13 residues. V lost 7 bases, J lost 1 base, and 10 bases lay in between. This CDR3 is CASTFAGNTEAFF. DNA of the CDR3: TGTGCCAGCACGTTCGCGGGGAACACTGAAGCTTTCTTT.

This clone was seen just once. The J gene is TRBJ2-1, the V gene TRBV24-1; a weak D match, TRBD1 (6 bases). CDR1 and CDR2 (germline): KGHDR, SFDVKD. This CDR3 comprises 14 residues. V lost 6 bases to trimming and J lost 8 bases, with 16 bases between them. The chain's CDR3 is CATSMGQGADEQFF. CDR3 in DNA: TGTGCCACCAGTATGGGACAAGGGGCCGATGAGCAGTTCTTC.

The chain links TRBV6-2 or TRBV6-3 to TRBJ1-1; D is unresolved. Germline-derived CDR1 and CDR2 are MNHEY and SVGEGT. The CDR3 runs to 13 residues. V was pared by 3 bases and J by 4 bases, with 9 bases between. The CDR3 coding sequence is TGTGCCAGCAGTTATATCATGAGCACTGAAGCTTTCTTT. This sequence encodes CASSYIMSTEAFF.

The chain joins TRBV2 to TRBJ1-2; D might be TRBD1 (5 bases). The V and J ends lost 7 bases and 4 bases respectively, with 10 bases between them. Per germline, CDR1 SNHLY and CDR2 FYNNEI. There are 12 residues in the CDR3. The CDR3 DNA reads TGTGCCAGCAAAACGGGACTCTATGGCTACACCTTC. It codes for CASKTGLYGYTF.

The J gene is TRBJ2-7, the V gene TRBV7-9; TRBD2 aligns across 14 bases. This CDR3 spans 17 amino acids. Germline lookup yields CDR1 SEHNR and CDR2 FQNEAQ (reference sequence). The junction had 12 bases not matched to a gene; V was cut back by 8 bases and J by 3 bases. The CDR3 sequence is CASGEGTSGSSVYEQYF. As DNA, the CDR3 is TGTGCCAGCGGAGAAGGGACTAGCGGGAGTTCTGTCTACGAGCAGTACTTC. The whole variable domain, remainder taken from reference TRBV7-9 and TRBJ2-7, is DTGVSQNPRHKITKRGQNVTFRCDPISEHNRLYWYRQTLGQGPEFLTYFQNEAQLEKSRLLSDRFSAERPKGSFSTLEIQRTEQGDSAMYLCASGEGTSGSSVYEQYFGPGTRLTVT.

This rearrangement joins TRBV5-4 to TRBJ2-7; TRBD1 matches at 8 bases. The germline gives CDR1 SGHNT, CDR2 YYREEE (reference sequence). The CDR3 loop spans 13 amino acids. The trim removed 4 bases at V and 2 bases at J, leaving 2 bases unmatched. The CDR3 DNA is TGTGCCAGCAGCCCGGACAGGGCCTACGAGCAGTACTTC. Protein: CASSPDRAYEQYF.

The V and J genes are TRBV24-1 and TRBJ1-1; D gene ambiguous. The CDR3 covers 19 residues. The V gene's germline CDR1 is KGHDR and CDR2 SFDVKD. Trimming shortened V by 1 base and J by 2 bases, and 22 bases separated the two germline ends. The CDR3 DNA is TGTGCCACCAGTGATTTAGGGTCTTCGGAGAGGGAATTAAACACTGAAGCTTTCTTT. Translating it yields CATSDLGSSERELNTEAFF.

A single count supports this clone. The chain is built from TRBV18 and TRBJ1-5, with 7 nucleotides matching TRBD1. Germline CDR1 reads KGHSH; CDR2 reads LQKENI. Trimming took 4 bases from V and 3 from J; bases not matched to a gene: 3. The CDR3 contains 14 residues. CDR3 nucleotide sequence: TGTGCCAGCTCACAAGACAGGGACAATCAGCCCCAGCATTTT. This gives the protein CASSQDRDNQPQHF.

This rearrangement joins TRBV23-1 to TRBJ2-7, with TRBD1 matching 9 bases. TRBV23-1 qualifies as an ORF whose function is uncertain. The CDR3 runs to 15 residues. V shed 4 bases, J shed 6 bases, and the junction held 10 bases outside the gene matches. The DNA of the CDR3 is TGCGCCAGCAGTCCCCCCGGGACAGGGACTTGCGAGCAGTACTTC. Its translation is CASSPPGTGTCEQYF.

The rearrangement uses TRBV27 and TRBJ1-2, with D possibly matching TRBD1 (5 bases). The germline V gene encodes CDR1 MNHEY and CDR2 SMNVEV (reference sequence). The CDR3 is 12 amino acids. Deletions cut 4 bases from V and 8 bases from J, with 11 bases between. CDR3 nucleotides: TGTGCCAGCAGTTATCAGGGAAGGGGCTACACCTTC. Translation: CASSYQGRGYTF.

This rearrangement joins TRBV18 to TRBJ1-3; D remains ambiguous. V was pared by 6 bases and J by 3 bases, with 15 bases between. Germline V CDR1 and CDR2: KGHSH, LQKENI. This CDR3 has 15 amino acids. CDR3 nucleotides: TGTGCCAGCTCCTCTCCGCGGAGAAGTGGAAACACCATATATTTT. Translating gives CASSSPRRSGNTIYF.